The 3 T cell receptor beta chains below come from one sample, sequenced in a study of blood T cell repertoires in COVID-19. The assay was immunoSEQ multiplex PCR, and TCRdb's table has in-frame clones only and misses some. The sample shows about 360,000 clones, around 86% of them seen only once. The sample taken for sequencing was peripheral blood. The receptors were sampled from a human donor in a cohort sampled during active COVID-19.

This clone came up once. V is TRBV2 and J is TRBJ1-3; TRBD1 agrees at 8 bases. V dropped 8 bases and J dropped 1; count of bases not matched to a gene: 4. CDR1 is SNHLY and CDR2 is FYNNEI in the germline V gene. The CDR3 sequence is 14 residues long. The CDR3 DNA is TGTGCCAGCCGGGACAGGACTTCTGGAAACACCATATATTTT. Translation: CASRDRTSGNTIYF.

This clone has a handful of counts. This chain joins TRBV7-9 and TRBJ1-2; possibly TRBD1 for D (6 bases). CDR3 length: 19 amino acids. Trimming stripped 4 bases from V and 0 bases from J, with 24 bases between. Germline CDR1 SEHNR, CDR2 FQNEAQ (reference sequence). The CDR3 region is CASSSPLGTGSSTNYGYTF. CDR3 DNA sequence: TGTGCCAGCAGCTCCCCCTTAGGTACAGGGAGCTCCACTAACTATGGCTACACCTTC.

V usage is TRBV7-9 and J usage is TRBJ1-5; no definite D call. The CDR3 contains 14 residues. The germline V gene has CDR1 SEHNR and CDR2 FQNEAQ (reference sequence). V was trimmed by 5 bases and J by 1 base, leaving 9 bases between them. The CDR3 sequence is CASSRAGSNQPQHF. As DNA, the CDR3 is TGTGCCAGCAGCAGGGCTGGCAGCAATCAGCCCCAGCATTTT.